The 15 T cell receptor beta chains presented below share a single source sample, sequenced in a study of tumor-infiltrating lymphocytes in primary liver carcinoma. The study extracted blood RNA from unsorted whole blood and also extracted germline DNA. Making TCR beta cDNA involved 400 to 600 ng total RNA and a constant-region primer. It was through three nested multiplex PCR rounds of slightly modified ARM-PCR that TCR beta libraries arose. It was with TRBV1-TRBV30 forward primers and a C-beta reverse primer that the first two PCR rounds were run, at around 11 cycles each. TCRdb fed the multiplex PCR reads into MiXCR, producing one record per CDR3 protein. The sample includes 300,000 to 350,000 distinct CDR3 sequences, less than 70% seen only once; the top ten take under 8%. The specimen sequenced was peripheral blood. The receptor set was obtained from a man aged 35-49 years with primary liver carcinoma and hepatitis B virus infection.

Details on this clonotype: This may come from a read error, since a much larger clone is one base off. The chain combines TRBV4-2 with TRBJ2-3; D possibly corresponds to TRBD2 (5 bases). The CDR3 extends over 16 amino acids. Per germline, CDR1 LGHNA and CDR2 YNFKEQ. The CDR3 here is CDSSQSRGGSTDTQYF. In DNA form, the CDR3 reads TGTGACAGCAGCCAATCAAGAGGAGGAAGCACAGATACGCAGTATTTT.

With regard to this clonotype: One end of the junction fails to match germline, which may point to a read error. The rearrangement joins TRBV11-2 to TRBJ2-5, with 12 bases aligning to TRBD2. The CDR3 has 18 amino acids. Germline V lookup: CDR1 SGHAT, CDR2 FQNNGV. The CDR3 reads CVSSPRLAGGRGQETQYF. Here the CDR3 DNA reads TGTGTCAGCAGCCCCCGGCTAGCGGGAGGGAGGGGCCAAGAGACCCAGTACTTC.

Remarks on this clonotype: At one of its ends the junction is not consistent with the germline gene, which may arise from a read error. The CDR3 sequence: CGSSASSGPLSGNTIYF. The CDR3 nucleotides are TGTGGCAGCAGCGCAAGCAGCGGCCCTCTCTCTGGAAACACCATATATTTT. This chain links TRBV7-9 with TRBJ1-3; D remains unclear. CDR1 is SEHNR, CDR2 FQNEAQ, per germline (reference sequence). This CDR3 is built from 17 residues. Variable domain in full (rest from reference TRBV7-9 and TRBJ1-3): DTGVSQNPRHKITKRGQNVTFRCDPISEHNRLYWYRQTLGQGPEFLTYFQNEAQLEKSRLLSDRFSAERPKGSFSTLEIQRTEQGDSAMYLCGSSASSGPLSGNTIYFGEGSWLTVV.

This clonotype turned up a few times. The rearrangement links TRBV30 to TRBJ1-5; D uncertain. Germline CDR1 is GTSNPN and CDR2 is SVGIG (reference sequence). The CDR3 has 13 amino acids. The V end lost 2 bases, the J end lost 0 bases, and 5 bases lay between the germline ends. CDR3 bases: TGTGCCTGGAGTTGGGATAGCAATCAGCCCCAGCATTTT. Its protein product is CAWSWDSNQPQHF. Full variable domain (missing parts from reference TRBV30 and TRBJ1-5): SQTIHQWPATLVQPVGSPLSLECTVEGTSNPNLYWYRQAAGRGLQLLFYSVGIGQISSEVPQNLSASRPQDRQFILSSKKLLLSDSGFYLCAWSWDSNQPQHFGDGTRLSIL.

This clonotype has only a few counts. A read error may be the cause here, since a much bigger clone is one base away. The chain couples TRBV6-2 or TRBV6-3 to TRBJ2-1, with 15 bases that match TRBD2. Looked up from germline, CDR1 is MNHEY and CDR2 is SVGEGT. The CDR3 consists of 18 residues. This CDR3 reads CASSYPGLAGGSYNEQLF. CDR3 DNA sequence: TGTGCCAGCAGTTACCCCGGACTAGCGGGAGGGTCTTACAATGAGCAGCTCTTC.

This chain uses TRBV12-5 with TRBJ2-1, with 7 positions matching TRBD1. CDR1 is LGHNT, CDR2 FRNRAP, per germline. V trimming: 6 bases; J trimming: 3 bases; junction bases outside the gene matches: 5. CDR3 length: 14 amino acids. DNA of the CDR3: TGTGCTAGTGGCCCTGGGACAGACTACAATGAGCAGTTCTTC. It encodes CASGPGTDYNEQFF.

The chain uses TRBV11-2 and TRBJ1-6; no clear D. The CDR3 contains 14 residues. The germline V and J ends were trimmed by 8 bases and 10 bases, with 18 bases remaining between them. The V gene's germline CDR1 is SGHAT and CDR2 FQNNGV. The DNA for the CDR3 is TGTGCCAGCGGCCTGACGGGGTCTGGATCACCCCTCCACTTT. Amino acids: CASGLTGSGSPLHF. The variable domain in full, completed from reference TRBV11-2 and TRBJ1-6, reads EAGVAQSPRYKIIEKRQSVAFWCNPISGHATLYWYQQILGQGPKLLIQFQNNGVVDDSQLPKDRFSAERLKGVDSTLKIQPAKLEDSAVYLCASGLTGSGSPLHFGNGTRLTVT.

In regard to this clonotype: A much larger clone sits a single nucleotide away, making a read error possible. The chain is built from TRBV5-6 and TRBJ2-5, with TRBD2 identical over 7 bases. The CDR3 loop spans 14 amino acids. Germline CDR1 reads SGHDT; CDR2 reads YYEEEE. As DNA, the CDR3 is TGTGCCAGCAGCTTGGCGGGAGGAGAAGAGACCCTGTACTTC. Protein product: CASSLAGGEETLYF. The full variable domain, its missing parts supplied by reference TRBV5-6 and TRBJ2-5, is DAGVTQSPTHLIKTRGQQVTLRCSPKSGHDTVSWYQQALGQGPQFIFQYYEEEERQRGNFPDRFSGHQFPNYSSELNVNALLLGDSALYLCASSLAGGEETLYFGPGTRLLVL.

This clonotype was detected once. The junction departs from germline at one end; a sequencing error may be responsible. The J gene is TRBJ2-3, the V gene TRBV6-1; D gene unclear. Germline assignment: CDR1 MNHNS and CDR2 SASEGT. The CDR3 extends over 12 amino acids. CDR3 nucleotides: TGTGCCAGGAGTGAGGTCACAGATACACAGTATTTT. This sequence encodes CARSEVTDTQYF.

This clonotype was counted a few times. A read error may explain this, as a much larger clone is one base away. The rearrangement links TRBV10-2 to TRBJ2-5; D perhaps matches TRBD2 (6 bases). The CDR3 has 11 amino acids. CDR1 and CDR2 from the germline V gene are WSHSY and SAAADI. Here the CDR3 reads CASSARETKYF. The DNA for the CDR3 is TGCGCCAGCAGTGCCCGGGAGACCAAGTACTTC.

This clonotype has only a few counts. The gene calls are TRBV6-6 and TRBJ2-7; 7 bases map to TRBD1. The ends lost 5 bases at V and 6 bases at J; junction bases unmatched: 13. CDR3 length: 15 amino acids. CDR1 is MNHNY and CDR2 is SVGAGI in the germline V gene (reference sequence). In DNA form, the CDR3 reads TGTGCCAGCAGTCGCACAAAGGGACAGCCCATCGAGCAGTACTTC. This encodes CASSRTKGQPIEQYF.

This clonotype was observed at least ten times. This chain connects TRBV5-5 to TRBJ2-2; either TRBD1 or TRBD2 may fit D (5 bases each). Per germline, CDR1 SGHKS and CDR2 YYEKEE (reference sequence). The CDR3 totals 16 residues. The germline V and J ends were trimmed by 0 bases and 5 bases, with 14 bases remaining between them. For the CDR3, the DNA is TGTGCCAGCAGCTTGGCCAACCTGGGGGTAACCGGGGAGCTGTTTTTT. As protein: CASSLANLGVTGELFF.

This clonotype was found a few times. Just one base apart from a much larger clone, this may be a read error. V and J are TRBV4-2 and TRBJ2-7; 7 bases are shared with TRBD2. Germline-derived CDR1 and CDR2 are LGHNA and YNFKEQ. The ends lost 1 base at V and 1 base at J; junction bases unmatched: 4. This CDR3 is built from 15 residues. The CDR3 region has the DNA TGTGCCAGCAGCCAAGTGGTTAGCGGGTCCTACGAGCAGTACTTC. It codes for CASSQVVSGSYEQYF.

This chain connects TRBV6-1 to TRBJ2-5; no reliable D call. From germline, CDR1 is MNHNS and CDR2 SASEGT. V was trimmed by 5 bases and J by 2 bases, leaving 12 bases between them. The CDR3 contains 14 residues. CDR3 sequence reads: CASSKNGVQETQYF. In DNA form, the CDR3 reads TGTGCCAGCAGTAAAAATGGCGTTCAAGAGACCCAGTACTTC.

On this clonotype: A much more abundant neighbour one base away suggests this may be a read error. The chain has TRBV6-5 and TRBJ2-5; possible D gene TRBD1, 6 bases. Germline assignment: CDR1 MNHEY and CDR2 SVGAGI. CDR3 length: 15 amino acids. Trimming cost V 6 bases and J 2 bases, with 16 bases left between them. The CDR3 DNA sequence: TGTGCCAGCAGCCGGAGGCTAGGGGGACAAGAGACCCAGTACTTC. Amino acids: CASSRRLGGQETQYF.